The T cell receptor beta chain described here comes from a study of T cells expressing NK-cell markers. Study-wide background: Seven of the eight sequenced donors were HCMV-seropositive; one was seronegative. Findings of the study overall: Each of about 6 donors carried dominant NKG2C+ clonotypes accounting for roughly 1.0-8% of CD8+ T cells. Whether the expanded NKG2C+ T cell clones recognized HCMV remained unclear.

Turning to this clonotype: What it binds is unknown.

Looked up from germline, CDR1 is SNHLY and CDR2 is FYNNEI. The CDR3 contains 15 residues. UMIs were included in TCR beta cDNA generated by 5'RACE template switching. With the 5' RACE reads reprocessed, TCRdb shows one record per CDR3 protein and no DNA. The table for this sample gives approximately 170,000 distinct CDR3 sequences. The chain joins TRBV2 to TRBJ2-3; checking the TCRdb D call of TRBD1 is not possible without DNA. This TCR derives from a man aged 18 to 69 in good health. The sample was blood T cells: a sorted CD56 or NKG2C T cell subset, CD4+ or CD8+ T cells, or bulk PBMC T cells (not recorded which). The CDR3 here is CASSNRGTHWDTQYF.